The rows below give T cell receptor beta chains drawn from one sample of a study of blood T cell repertoires in COVID-19. The assay was immunoSEQ multiplex PCR, and TCRdb's table has in-frame clones only and misses some. The table lists about 5,900 clones, under 90% of them singletons, with 5.5% to 7.5% in the top ten. The sequenced sample was peripheral blood. These receptors came from a man in his sixties with acute or convalescent COVID-19. Each CDR3 is given with its conserved first and last residue. A D gene is named only where the DNA matches it firmly. Some rows have no size entry. The others give once, few or many, or a class for an expanded clone.

J,V,D,size,CDR3,DNA
TRBJ1-2,TRBV5-1,TRBD1,.,CASSGQGYGYTF,TGCGCCAGCTCCGGACAGGGGTATGGCTACACCTTC
TRBJ2-1,TRBV5-4,.,.,CASSFIGSSYNEQFF,TGTGCCAGCAGCTTTATCGGGAGCTCCTACAATGAGCAGTTCTTC
TRBJ2-3,TRBV7-9,.,.,CASSLQGGRGTDTQYF,TGTGCCAGCAGCTTACAGGGGGGTCGTGGCACAGATACGCAGTATTTT
TRBJ2-3,TRBV14,TRBD2,.,CASSQGGGGARDTQYF,TGTGCCAGCAGCCAAGGGGGCGGGGGGGCAAGAGATACGCAGTATTTT
TRBJ1-1,TRBV11-3,.,.,CASSPAGGTEAFF,TGTGCCAGCAGCCCGGCAGGAGGGACTGAAGCTTTCTTT
TRBJ2-5,TRBV4-1,.,once,CASSPATQQTQYF,TGCGCCAGCAGCCCCGCGACTCAGCAGACCCAGTACTTC
TRBJ2-3,TRBV6-5,.,.,CASSTRQGTDTQYF,TGTGCCAGCAGTACCCGACAGGGCACAGATACGCAGTATTTT
TRBJ2-2,TRBV28,TRBD2,.,CASRGRAGTGELFF,TGTGCCAGCAGGGGGAGGGCCGGCACCGGGGAGCTGTTTTTT
TRBJ1-5,TRBV13,.,.,CASSRGRGNQPQHF,TGTGCCAGCAGCCGAGGGAGGGGCAATCAGCCCCAGCATTTT
TRBJ1-1,TRBV11-2,TRBD1,.,CASSLGDRGKVQTEAFF,TGTGCCAGCAGCTTAGGGGACAGGGGTAAGGTGCAGACTGAAGCTTTCTTT
TRBJ1-1,TRBV12-5,TRBD1,.,CASGLGQGMNTEAFF,TGTGCTAGTGGTTTGGGACAGGGGATGAACACTGAAGCTTTCTTT
TRBJ2-1,TRBV13,TRBD2,.,CASSPGLAGDYNEQFF,TGTGCCAGCAGCCCGGGACTAGCGGGGGACTACAATGAGCAGTTCTTC
TRBJ1-5,TRBV7-2,.,.,CASSFGGSGNQPQHF,TGTGCCAGCAGCTTCGGGGGTAGTGGCAATCAGCCCCAGCATTTT
TRBJ2-2,TRBV4-2,TRBD1,.,CASSQTGDGNTGELFF,TGTGCCAGCAGCCAAACAGGGGATGGGAACACCGGGGAGCTGTTTTTT
TRBJ1-3,TRBV5-1,.,.,CASSLTGLSGNTIYF,TGCGCCAGCAGCCTCACAGGGTTATCTGGAAACACCATATATTTT
TRBJ1-2,TRBV7-8,.,.,CASSSQFFSPGYTF,TGTGCCAGCAGCTCACAGTTCTTTTCGCCCGGCTACACCTTC
TRBJ2-3,TRBV9,.,.,CASSVVRQGGDTQYF,TGTGCCAGCAGCGTAGTGAGGCAGGGTGGAGATACGCAGTATTTT
TRBJ2-7,TRBV19,TRBD1,.,CASSITGDEQYF,TGTGCCAGTAGTATTACAGGGGACGAGCAGTACTTC
TRBJ2-5,TRBV4-1,.,.,CASSQAGRAFQETQYF,TGCGCCAGCAGCCAAGCGGGCAGGGCCTTCCAAGAGACCCAGTACTTC
TRBJ2-1,TRBV5-6,.,.,CASSLGLLLNEQFF,TGTGCCAGCAGCTTGGGGCTTCTCCTCAATGAGCAGTTCTTC
TRBJ2-3,TRBV19,.,.,CASSIGRADTQYF,TGTGCCAGTAGTATCGGTCGGGCAGATACGCAGTATTTT
TRBJ1-6,TRBV6-5,.,.,CASLNQAQKDSPLHF,TGTGCCAGCCTGAACCAGGCACAGAAGGATTCACCCCTCCACTTT
TRBJ1-2,TRBV19,.,.,CASREGPANYGYTF,TGTGCCTCCCGGGAGGGGCCAGCCAACTATGGCTACACCTTC
TRBJ1-1,TRBV11-3,.,.,CASSSGLPGTEAFF,TGTGCCAGCAGTTCAGGCCTCCCGGGGACTGAAGCTTTCTTT
TRBJ2-3,TRBV29-1,TRBD2,.,CSVEASGGSDTQYF,TGCAGCGTTGAGGCTAGCGGGGGCTCAGATACGCAGTATTTT
TRBJ1-5,TRBV5-1,.,.,CASSFLDTQNGNQPQHF,TGCGCCAGCAGCTTTTTGGACACCCAAAACGGCAATCAGCCCCAGCATTTT
TRBJ2-1,TRBV7-2,TRBD2,few,CASSASGGAVGEQFF,TGTGCCAGCAGCGCAAGCGGGGGGGCCGTGGGGGAGCAGTTCTTC
TRBJ1-6,TRBV6-1,TRBD1,.,CASSVEWTGHYNSPLHF,TGTGCCAGCAGTGTAGAATGGACAGGGCACTATAATTCACCCCTCCACTTT
TRBJ2-3,TRBV15,TRBD2,.,CATSRGGGPTDTQYF,TGTGCCACCAGCCGGGGGGGTGGGCCCACAGATACGCAGTATTTT
TRBJ2-2,TRBV27,TRBD1,once,CASSSQYRGTGELFF,TGTGCCAGCAGTTCCCAGTACAGGGGGACCGGGGAGCTGTTTTTT
TRBJ2-1,TRBV28,.,.,CASSLVQGRVEQFF,TGTGCCAGCAGTTTAGTACAGGGAAGGGTAGAGCAGTTCTTC
TRBJ2-1,TRBV5-8,.,.,CASSLNWLARKNEQFF,TGTGCCAGCAGCTTGAATTGGCTTGCTCGAAAAAATGAGCAGTTCTTC
TRBJ2-3,TRBV19,TRBD2,.,CASSLLAGVGTDTQYF,TGTGCCAGTAGCCTACTAGCGGGAGTCGGCACAGATACGCAGTATTTT
TRBJ1-4,TRBV5-1,.,once,CASRRGTNEKLFF,TGCGCCAGCAGACGGGGGACTAATGAAAAACTGTTTTTT
TRBJ2-1,TRBV4-2,TRBD1,.,CASSQDRGDRGNEQFF,TGTGCCAGCAGCCAAGATCGGGGGGACAGGGGCAATGAGCAGTTCTTC
TRBJ2-1,TRBV6-2/TRBV6-3,TRBD1,.,CASSYPQGAIYNEQFF,TGTGCCAGCAGTTACCCTCAGGGGGCGATTTACAATGAGCAGTTCTTC
TRBJ2-1,TRBV13,.,.,CASSLGGVDEQFF,TGTGCCAGCAGCTTAGGAGGGGTCGATGAGCAGTTCTTC
TRBJ1-2,TRBV5-4,.,.,CASSSTGGPFYGYTF,TGTGCCAGCAGCTCGACAGGAGGCCCTTTCTATGGCTACACCTTC
TRBJ2-2,TRBV6-5,TRBD2,.,CASSPSGVNTGELFF,TGTGCCAGCAGTCCCAGCGGGGTAAACACCGGGGAGCTGTTTTTT
TRBJ2-2,TRBV24-1,TRBD1,.,CATSDSLAGTGNTGELFF,TGTGCCACCAGTGATTCCCTCGCCGGGACAGGGAACACCGGGGAGCTGTTTTTT
TRBJ1-1,TRBV7-9,.,.,CASSLGTVGTEAFF,TGTGCCAGCAGCTTAGGAACGGTCGGCACTGAAGCTTTCTTT
TRBJ2-1,TRBV27,TRBD1,once,CASSSATGNNEQFF,TGTGCCAGCAGTTCCGCGACAGGGAACAATGAGCAGTTCTTC
TRBJ2-2,TRBV4-1,.,.,CASSQDQGLRGRVTGELFF,TGCGCCAGCAGCCAAGATCAGGGGTTGAGAGGCAGGGTCACCGGGGAGCTGTTTTTT
TRBJ1-6,TRBV30,TRBD1,.,CAWRGQGDSPLHF,TGTGCCTGGAGGGGACAGGGGGATTCACCCCTCCACTTT
TRBJ2-5,TRBV3-1/TRBV3-2,TRBD1,.,CASSHLGQGGQETQYF,TGTGCCAGCAGCCACCTCGGACAGGGCGGTCAGGAGACCCAGTACTTC
TRBJ2-5,TRBV28,.,.,CASSHFRGETQYF,TGTGCCAGCAGTCATTTTCGGGGAGAGACCCAGTACTTC
TRBJ1-2,TRBV29-1,TRBD1,.,CSVPGQGDSNYGYTF,TGCAGCGTGCCGGGACAGGGGGATTCTAACTATGGCTACACCTTC
TRBJ1-6,TRBV5-1,.,.,CASSRGSYNSPLHF,TGCGCCAGCAGCAGGGGGTCCTATAATTCACCCCTCCACTTT
TRBJ1-4,TRBV4-1,TRBD1,.,CASSQFDRGREKLFF,TGCGCCAGCAGCCAATTCGACAGGGGGCGTGAAAAACTGTTTTTT
TRBJ2-2,TRBV29-1,.,.,CSVAVVHSLGTGELFF,TGCAGCGTTGCCGTGGTCCATTCTCTAGGCACCGGGGAGCTGTTTTTT
TRBJ1-6,TRBV6-7,.,.,CASSYPGTKDSPLHF,TGTGCCAGCAGTTACCCGGGGACAAAGGATTCACCCCTCCACTTT
TRBJ1-5,TRBV6-5,TRBD1,.,CASSRDRAGNQPQHF,TGTGCCAGCAGCAGGGACAGGGCGGGCAATCAGCCCCAGCATTTT
TRBJ1-2,TRBV27,TRBD1,.,CASSFSGTGLYGYTF,TGTGCCAGCAGTTTCTCCGGGACAGGGTTGTATGGCTACACCTTC